This entry lists 27 T cell receptor beta chains sequenced from one sample in a study of T cell repertoires in cytomegalovirus infection. TCRdb redid the calling of the reads with MiXCR, one entry per CDR3 protein. The sample contains about 140,000 distinct CDR3 sequences, 5% to 6.5% of which appear only once. The sample comprised PBMCs. The receptors shown here come from a human donor in good health (CMV status not recorded). Some clones in this sample may be carry-over from other donors' samples.

This clonotype was counted many times. The J gene is TRBJ1-5, the V gene TRBV7-2, with unresolved D. This CDR3 is 13 amino acids long. Trimming left V 1 base short and J 9 bases short, with 10 bases between. Germline CDR1 SGHTA, CDR2 FQGNSA. CDR3 nucleotide sequence: TGTGCCAGCAGCTTAGGGACGGCGAGGCCCCAGCATTTT. Translation gives CASSLGTARPQHF.

This clonotype was observed many times. The V call is TRBV5-6, the J call TRBJ2-7, with 8 bases lining up with TRBD1. V lost 0 bases to trimming and J lost 5 bases; unmatched junction nucleotides: 7. Per the germline V gene, CDR1 is SGHDT and CDR2 is YYEEEE. CDR3 size: 15 residues. The CDR3 DNA sequence: TGTGCCAGCAGCTTGGAGCCGACAGGGGTAAACGAGCAGTACTTC. This encodes CASSLEPTGVNEQYF.

Ten or more counts support this clonotype. The chain combines TRBV5-1 with TRBJ1-1, with 9 bases aligning to TRBD1. This CDR3 contains 15 residues. Germline-derived CDR1 and CDR2 are SGHRS and YFSETQ. V lost 4 bases to trimming and J lost 4 bases; unmatched junction nucleotides: 8. The CDR3 protein is CASSLGTGTGTEAFF. The DNA of the CDR3 is TGCGCCAGCAGCCTCGGGACAGGGACGGGCACTGAAGCTTTCTTT.

This clonotype was detected ten times or more. The rearrangement joins TRBV7-9 to TRBJ2-5, with D possibly matching TRBD1 (6 bases). The germline V gene has CDR1 SEHNR and CDR2 FQNEAQ (reference sequence). The CDR3 sequence is 14 residues long. The V end lost 4 bases, the J end lost 7 bases, and 16 bases lay between the germline ends. The CDR3 region is CASSWRQARGTQYF. The CDR3 DNA reads TGTGCCAGCAGCTGGCGACAGGCTCGGGGGACCCAGTACTTC.

Many counts were recorded for this clonotype. The V gene is TRBV5-1, the J gene TRBJ2-3; D gene ambiguous. CDR1 SGHRS and CDR2 YFSETQ come from the germline V gene. The V end lost 4 bases, the J end lost 0 bases, and 15 bases lay between the germline ends. The CDR3 length is 16 residues. CDR3 amino acids: CASSVRLFMSTDTQYF. CDR3 sequence (DNA): TGCGCCAGCAGCGTCAGGCTTTTCATGAGCACAGATACGCAGTATTTT.

The chain has TRBV29-1 and TRBJ1-4; D uncertain. The V gene lost 4 bases and the J gene lost 0 bases, with 6 bases spanning the gap. Germline CDR1 is SQVTM and CDR2 is ANQGSEA. The CDR3 loop spans 13 amino acids. The CDR3 is CSVVKATNEKLFF. DNA of the CDR3: TGCAGCGTTGTAAAGGCAACTAATGAAAAACTGTTTTTT. Drawing the rest from reference TRBV29-1 and TRBJ1-4, the complete variable domain is SAVISQKPSRDICQRGTSLTIQCQVDSQVTMMFWYRQQPGQSLTLIATANQGSEATYESGFVIDKFPISRPNLTFSTLTVSNMSPEDSSIYLCSVVKATNEKLFFGSGTQLSVL.

This clonotype has just a few counts. V usage is TRBV6-5 and J usage is TRBJ1-2; the D is unclear. The CDR3 is 12 residues long. Between the trimmed V and J ends, which lost 2 bases and 8 bases, there was a span of 9 bases. The V gene's germline CDR1 is MNHEY and CDR2 SVGAGI. In DNA form, the CDR3 reads TGTGCCAGCAGTTACCTCGGCTCGGGCTACACCTTC. Translating it yields CASSYLGSGYTF.

This clonotype was seen at least ten times. The chain carries TRBV25-1 and TRBJ2-1; either TRBD1 or TRBD2 may supply D (5 bases each). The ends were cut back, 0 bases at V and 10 bases at J, with 16 bases in the middle. This CDR3 contains 15 residues. Looked up from germline, CDR1 is MGHDK and CDR2 is SYGVNS. CDR3 nucleotide sequence: TGTGCCAGCAGTGAATATGGGGGACGCGGCGGGGAGCAGTTCTTC. Encoded protein: CASSEYGGRGGEQFF.

This clonotype was seen many times. The chain carries TRBV7-2 and TRBJ1-5; D is perhaps TRBD1 (6 bases). CDR1 is SGHTA and CDR2 is FQGNSA in the germline V gene. The CDR3 has 13 residues. Trimming stripped 1 base from V and 7 bases from J, with 8 bases between. The CDR3 nucleotides are TGTGCCAGCAGCTTAGACAGGGTGCAGCCCCAGCATTTT. It codes for CASSLDRVQPQHF.

There are many counts of this clonotype. The genes are TRBV7-2 and TRBJ1-1; possible D gene TRBD1, 6 bases. The germline CDR1 and CDR2 sequences are SGHTA and FQGNSA. This CDR3 has 12 residues. Between the trimmed V and J ends, which lost 2 bases and 8 bases, there was a span of 9 bases. The CDR3 nucleotides are TGTGCCAGCAGCTTAAACAGGGTAGAAGCTTTCTTT. Translation gives CASSLNRVEAFF.

This clonotype was recorded at least ten times. The gene calls are TRBV5-4 and TRBJ2-6, with 9 bases identical to TRBD1. This CDR3 is 17 amino acids long. J was trimmed by 4 bases and V by 3 bases; bases with no gene match: 8. The V gene's germline CDR1 is SGHNT and CDR2 YYREEE (reference sequence). CDR3 region: CASSSGQGRLGANVLTF. CDR3 nucleotide sequence: TGTGCCAGCAGCTCCGGACAGGGGAGGCTCGGGGCCAACGTCCTGACTTTC.

This clonotype came up a few times. The rearrangement links TRBV20-1 to TRBJ1-5, with D possibly TRBD1 on 5 matching bases. Trimming removed 5 bases at V and 6 bases at J, with 17 bases between. The CDR3 is 14 residues long. Germline CDR1 and CDR2: DFQATT and SNEGSKA (reference sequence). The CDR3 loop reads CSAPTPGLGQPQHF. The CDR3 DNA sequence: TGCAGTGCTCCCACCCCGGGGCTAGGTCAGCCCCAGCATTTT.

This clonotype was counted at least ten times. V and J are TRBV7-2 and TRBJ2-1, with D hard to call. CDR1 is SGHTA, CDR2 FQGNSA, per germline. This CDR3 has 13 residues. Trimming stripped 0 bases from V and 3 bases from J, with 3 bases between. This CDR3 is CASSLAVYNEQFF. The CDR3 DNA reads TGTGCCAGCAGCTTAGCGGTCTACAATGAGCAGTTCTTC.

This clonotype was seen a handful of times. This chain links TRBV19 with TRBJ1-5, with 7 bases lining up with TRBD1. The CDR3 has 15 amino acids. Germline-derived CDR1 and CDR2 are LNHDA and SQIVND (reference sequence). Trimming took 6 bases from V and 9 from J; bases not matched to a gene: 14. The CDR3 bases are TGTGCCAGTAGGCCTCCCAGGGGGATGGGATCGCCCCAGCATTTT. Amino acid sequence: CASRPPRGMGSPQHF.

This clonotype was seen a handful of times. The rearrangement joins TRBV29-1 to TRBJ2-1; 7 bases align to TRBD2. With 6 bases clipped from V and 7 bases from J, the junction kept 9 bases outside the gene matches. There are 13 residues in the CDR3. Germline loops: CDR1 SQVTM, CDR2 ANQGSEA. The CDR3 DNA reads as TGCAGCGTCGACCGCGGGGGATGGAATGAGCAGTTCTTC. This sequence encodes CSVDRGGWNEQFF.

The chain joins TRBV20-1 to TRBJ1-1, with D perhaps matching TRBD1 (6 bases). Trimming took 1 base from V and 3 from J, leaving 18 bases between them. The CDR3 has 16 residues. Germline CDR1 reads DFQATT; CDR2 reads SNEGSKA (reference sequence). The CDR3 protein is CSARASGGRWDTEAFF. In DNA form, the CDR3 reads TGCAGTGCTAGAGCTTCGGGGGGGCGCTGGGACACTGAAGCTTTCTTT.

This clonotype was counted between two and nine times. The chain recombines TRBV6-2 or TRBV6-3 with TRBJ1-4, with no clear D. The ends were cut back, 3 bases at V and 1 base at J, with 6 bases in the middle. CDR1 and CDR2 (germline): MNHEY, SVGEGT. This CDR3 spans 14 amino acids. DNA for the CDR3: TGTGCCAGCAGTTATCGGGGAACTAATGAAAAACTGTTTTTT. This gives the protein CASSYRGTNEKLFF.

This clonotype was counted ten times or more. This sequence joins TRBV20-1 and TRBJ2-7; TRBD2 aligns across 12 bases. Germline-derived CDR1 and CDR2 are DFQATT and SNEGSKA (reference sequence). The CDR3 is made up of 14 amino acids. CDR3 amino acids: CSGATLAGGYEQYF. CDR3 nucleotide sequence: TGCAGCGGGGCCACACTAGCGGGGGGCTACGAGCAGTACTTC.

The V call is TRBV7-3, the J call TRBJ1-5; D call uncertain. The CDR3 contains 13 residues. The germline CDR1 and CDR2 sequences are SGHTA and FQGTGA. Trimming stripped 5 bases from V and 5 bases from J, with 10 bases between. CDR3: CASSRTVDQPQHF. CDR3 coding DNA: TGTGCCAGCAGCCGCACGGTTGATCAGCCCCAGCATTTT.

Concerning this clonotype itself: A much larger clone sits a single nucleotide away, making a read error possible. The rearrangement joins TRBV7-2 to TRBJ2-3; unclear D gene. The CDR3 has 12 amino acids. CDR1 and CDR2 from the germline V gene are SGHTA and FQGNSA. This chain's CDR3 is CVSSFPLETQYF. Here the CDR3 DNA reads TGTGTCAGCAGCTTTCCCCTAGAGACGCAGTATTTT. The full variable domain, its missing parts supplied by reference TRBV7-2 and TRBJ2-3, is GAGVSQSPSNKVTEKGKDVELRCDPISGHTALYWYRQSLGQGLEFLIYFQGNSAPDKSGLPSDRFSAERTGGSVSTLTIQRTQQEDSAVYLCVSSFPLETQYFGPGTRLTVL.

This clonotype was detected many times. The rearrangement joins TRBV7-9 to TRBJ2-7; 7 nucleotides agree with TRBD1. CDR1 is SEHNR, CDR2 FQNEAQ, per germline (reference sequence). The CDR3 sequence is 13 residues long. V lost 5 bases, J lost 5 bases, and 6 bases stayed unmatched. The CDR3 DNA reads TGTGCCAGCAGCCATGGGACAGTCCACGAGCAGTACTTC. Its translation: CASSHGTVHEQYF.

The table lists this clonotype with many counts. This chain connects TRBV7-2 to TRBJ1-1; TRBD1 is a possible D gene (6 bases). Germline assignment: CDR1 SGHTA and CDR2 FQGNSA. V lost 5 bases and J lost 5, with 21 bases in between. The CDR3 covers 16 residues. The CDR3 loop is CASSPMAGGGETEAFF. The CDR3 nucleotides are TGTGCCAGCAGCCCCATGGCCGGGGGCGGGGAGACTGAAGCTTTCTTT.

The chain couples TRBV5-6 to TRBJ2-3; D unclear. Per the germline V gene, CDR1 is SGHDT and CDR2 is YYEEEE. The CDR3 covers 15 residues. V shed 0 bases and J shed 4 bases, with 12 bases lying between them. CDR3 sequence: CASSLVRTRPDTQYF. CDR3 DNA sequence: TGTGCCAGCAGCTTGGTGAGGACCAGACCAGATACGCAGTATTTT. Based on the CDR3 plus reference TRBV5-6 and TRBJ2-3, the full variable domain is DAGVTQSPTHLIKTRGQQVTLRCSPKSGHDTVSWYQQALGQGPQFIFQYYEEEERQRGNFPDRFSGHQFPNYSSELNVNALLLGDSALYLCASSLVRTRPDTQYFGPGTRLTVL.

Many counts were recorded for this clonotype. The chain links TRBV19 to TRBJ2-2; TRBD2 is a possible D gene (6 bases). V was clipped by 9 bases and J by 6 bases, with 14 bases between them. CDR3 length: 13 residues. Per the germline V gene, CDR1 is LNHDA and CDR2 is SQIVND (reference sequence). CDR3 bases: TGTGCCAGCTCCACAACGGGGGCCGGGGAGCTGTTTTTT. Translation: CASSTTGAGELFF.

This clonotype was counted only a few times. The genes are TRBV28 and TRBJ1-5, with 7 bases that match TRBD1. Trimming removed 8 bases from V and 0 bases from J; junction bases left unmatched: 13. This CDR3 spans 17 amino acids. Germline-derived CDR1 and CDR2 are MDHEN and SYDVKM. Here the CDR3 DNA reads TGTGCCAGCGGCGGGACAGACCCTAAATATAGCAATCAGCCCCAGCATTTT. It yields the protein CASGGTDPKYSNQPQHF. Using reference TRBV28 and TRBJ1-5 for the parts outside the CDR3, the full variable domain is DVKVTQSSRYLVKRTGEKVFLECVQDMDHENMFWYRQDPGLGLRLIYFSYDVKMKEKGDIPEGYSVSREKKERFSLILESASTNQTSMYLCASGGTDPKYSNQPQHFGDGTRLSIL.

This clonotype was detected many times. The chain has TRBV2 and TRBJ1-5; perhaps TRBD1 as D (6 bases). Germline CDR1 reads SNHLY; CDR2 reads FYNNEI. The length of the CDR3 is 14 residues. The germline V and J ends were trimmed by 2 bases and 1 base, with 6 bases remaining between them. The CDR3 sequence: CASSEQGSNQPQHF. CDR3 coding DNA: TGTGCCAGCAGTGAACAGGGGAGCAATCAGCCCCAGCATTTT.

This clonotype was detected ten times or more. The chain combines TRBV6-6 with TRBJ2-5; the D call may be TRBD1 or TRBD2 (5 bases each). V lost 2 bases and J 2 bases, leaving 9 bases between the germline ends. The CDR3 is 14 amino acids. Germline assignment: CDR1 MNHNY and CDR2 SVGAGI (reference sequence). This CDR3 is CASSYGRQQETQYF. The CDR3 coding sequence is TGTGCCAGCAGTTACGGGAGACAGCAAGAGACCCAGTACTTC.